Following are 23 T cell receptor beta chains from one sample sequenced in a study of CD8 T cells in ankylosing spondylitis (dated by TCRdb to 2016 to 2017). Library construction relied on 5' RACE. Sequencing was carried out with an Illumina HiSeq 2500. TCRdb reworked the public reads: Q25 trimming with fastp, MiXCR clone assembly, productive beta chains retained. Rows merge per CDR3 protein into single entries with the most common DNA and genes. This sample lists roughly 150,000 distinct CDR3 sequences; 9.8% were detected once. The ten largest account for more than 13% of the sample. What was sequenced was blood, either unsorted or a sorted T cell fraction (not recorded which). These receptors were obtained from a female donor with ankylosing spondylitis or in good health (not recorded which).

V gene TRBV4-3 combines with J gene TRBJ2-3; D is perhaps TRBD2 (5 bases). CDR1 is LGHNA, CDR2 YSLEER, per germline. V dropped 3 bases and J dropped 4 bases, with 11 bases sitting between them. The CDR3 length is 14 residues. CDR3 in DNA: TGCGCCAGCAGCCAGGACCGCGGGTCAGATACGCAGTATTTT. It is translated as CASSQDRGSDTQYF.

The V call is TRBV4-3, the J call TRBJ2-1, with 10 bases aligning to TRBD2. V lost 3 bases to trimming and J lost 7 bases; unmatched junction nucleotides: 9. Germline CDR1 LGHNA, CDR2 YSLEER. The CDR3 is made up of 16 amino acids. In DNA form, the CDR3 reads TGCGCCAGCAGCCAGTCCACTAGCGGGGTTCGAAATGAGCAGTTCTTC. Translating it yields CASSQSTSGVRNEQFF.

The gene calls are TRBV9 and TRBJ2-1; TRBD2 matches 8 bases. The junction had 6 bases not matched to a gene; V was cut back by 3 bases and J by 7 bases. Germline CDR1 SGDLS, CDR2 YYNGEE. The CDR3 runs 14 residues. CDR3 amino acids: CASSAGTSRNEQFF. DNA of the CDR3: TGTGCCAGCAGCGCCGGGACTAGTCGGAATGAGCAGTTCTTC.

In its sample, this clonotype was seen a few times. The chain links TRBV3-1 to TRBJ1-2, with TRBD1 matching over 8 bases. Per the germline V gene, CDR1 is LGHDT and CDR2 is YNNKEL (reference sequence). The CDR3 loop spans 14 amino acids. J gave up 3 bases and V 4 bases, and 4 bases lay outside the gene matches. The CDR3 region has the DNA TGTGCCAGCAGCCCCTTGGGACAGGACTATGGCTACACCTTC. Encoded protein: CASSPLGQDYGYTF.

This clonotype was observed at least ten times. The chain couples TRBV12-3 or TRBV12-4 to TRBJ2-3; D gene unclear. The CDR3 runs to 15 residues. Trimming pared 4 bases from V and 1 base from J, leaving 12 bases between. The CDR3 protein is CASSYSKLGTDTQYF. The CDR3 nucleotides read TGTGCCAGCAGTTATAGTAAGTTAGGCACAGATACGCAGTATTTT.

This clonotype was observed a handful of times. The chain has TRBV18 and TRBJ2-1, with 9 nucleotides matching TRBD2. J lost 1 base, V lost 0 bases, and 4 bases had no gene match. The CDR3 contains 17 residues. Germline loops: CDR1 KGHSH, CDR2 LQKENI. CDR3: CASSPPGSGSSYNEQFF. CDR3 bases: TGTGCCAGCTCACCACCGGGTAGCGGGAGTTCCTACAATGAGCAGTTCTTC.

This clonotype was observed a handful of times. The chain links TRBV25-1 to TRBJ2-7; D unclear. Deletions cut 6 bases from V and 5 bases from J, with 14 bases between. This CDR3 has 13 residues. Germline assignment: CDR1 MGHDK and CDR2 SYGVNS. CDR3 nucleotides: TGTGCCAGCAGAGGGTCCCTCGCTGACGAGCAGTACTTC. This codes for CASRGSLADEQYF.

This clonotype came up many times. This chain connects TRBV5-1 to TRBJ2-1; unclear D gene. Germline V gene data show CDR1 as SGHRS and CDR2 as YFSETQ. V gave up 4 bases and J gave up 9 bases, with 14 bases separating them. This CDR3 is built from 13 residues. CDR3 residues: CASSPPRPGEQFF. In nucleotides, the CDR3 is TGCGCCAGCAGCCCTCCCCGACCCGGTGAGCAGTTCTTC. Filled out from reference TRBV5-1 and TRBJ2-1, the complete variable domain reads KAGVTQTPRYLIKTRGQQVTLSCSPISGHRSVSWYQQTPGQGLQFLFEYFSETQRNKGNFPGRFSGRQFSNSRSEMNVSTLELGDSALYLCASSPPRPGEQFFGPGTRLTVL.

This clonotype turned up a few times. The gene calls are TRBV7-9 and TRBJ2-1; unclear D gene. V was trimmed by 7 bases and J by 0 bases, leaving 7 bases between them. Germline loops: CDR1 SEHNR, CDR2 FQNEAQ (reference sequence). The CDR3 is 13 amino acids. The CDR3 loop reads CASTTSSYNEQFF. The CDR3 DNA follows: TGTGCCAGCACCACCAGCTCCTACAATGAGCAGTTCTTC. The whole variable domain, remainder taken from reference TRBV7-9 and TRBJ2-1, is DTGVSQNPRHKITKRGQNVTFRCDPISEHNRLYWYRQTLGQGPEFLTYFQNEAQLEKSRLLSDRFSAERPKGSFSTLEIQRTEQGDSAMYLCASTTSSYNEQFFGPGTRLTVL.

This clonotype occurred many times. The chain has TRBV11-2 and TRBJ2-7, with 7 bases matching TRBD2. The CDR3 runs to 14 residues. Trimming at V came to 3 bases and at J to 2 bases, leaving 4 bases not matched to a gene. Germline-derived CDR1 and CDR2 are SGHAT and FQNNGV. In DNA, the CDR3 is TGTGCCAGCAGCTTGGGGGGGGGTACCTACGAGCAGTACTTC. It encodes CASSLGGGTYEQYF.

The chain employs TRBV11-1 and TRBJ2-1, with D perhaps matching TRBD1 (5 bases). The CDR3 runs to 18 residues. V was trimmed by 4 bases and J by 0 bases, leaving 19 bases between them. Germline V gives CDR1 SGHAT, CDR2 FQDESV (reference sequence). CDR3 protein: CASSSRQSDTLSYNEQFF. CDR3 bases: TGTGCCAGCAGCTCCCGGCAGTCGGACACCCTCTCCTACAATGAGCAGTTCTTC.

This clonotype was observed a few times. The chain combines TRBV9 with TRBJ2-3; 8 nucleotides align to TRBD2. The junction had 5 bases not matched to a gene; V was cut back by 1 base and J by 1 base. Per the germline V gene, CDR1 is SGDLS and CDR2 is YYNGEE. The CDR3 totals 16 residues. Here the CDR3 reads CASSVWSGSRTDTQYF. The CDR3, as DNA: TGTGCCAGCAGCGTATGGAGCGGGAGTCGCACAGATACGCAGTATTTT. The full variable domain, completed using reference TRBV9 and TRBJ2-3, is DSGVTQTPKHLITATGQRVTLRCSPRSGDLSVYWYQQSLDQGLQFLIQYYNGEERAKGNILERFSAQQFPDLHSELNLSSLELGDSALYFCASSVWSGSRTDTQYFGPGTRLTVL.

This clonotype has a handful of counts. The genes are TRBV4-3 and TRBJ2-3; D remains unclear. The CDR3 runs to 15 residues. With 1 base removed from V and 2 bases from J, the gap between germline ends came to 10 bases. Per the germline V gene, CDR1 is LGHNA and CDR2 is YSLEER. The CDR3 sequence is CASSQAPTHTDTQYF. CDR3 sequence (DNA): TGCGCCAGCAGCCAAGCCCCGACCCACACAGATACGCAGTATTTT.

The sample holds many counts of this clonotype. V is TRBV29-1 and J is TRBJ2-1; D unclear. The germline V gene encodes CDR1 SQVTM and CDR2 ANQGSEA. There are 13 residues in the CDR3. Trimming left V 0 bases short and J 0 bases short, with 3 bases between. The CDR3 DNA sequence: TGCAGCGTTGAAGATAACTCCTACAATGAGCAGTTCTTC. Amino acid sequence: CSVEDNSYNEQFF.

This clonotype was picked up many times. The CDR3 DNA sequence: TGCAGCGTACCCTATAGCGGGAGTAGGTACGAGCAGTACTTC. It specifies CSVPYSGSRYEQYF. The chain recombines TRBV20-1 with TRBJ2-7; 9 bases line up with TRBD2. This CDR3 is built from 14 residues. Germline V CDR1 and CDR2: DFQATT, SNEGSKA (reference sequence).

This clonotype came up a few times. The DNA for the CDR3 is TGTGCCAGCAGCCAAGAGGGGCGGGAGGGGTTCACAGATACGCAGTATTTT. It yields the protein CASSQEGREGFTDTQYF. The chain combines TRBV4-2 with TRBJ2-3, with 9 positions matching TRBD2. V was pared by 0 bases and J by 2 bases, with 6 bases of the junction left unmatched. CDR1 and CDR2 (germline): LGHNA, YNFKEQ. This CDR3 has 17 amino acids.

Only a few counts were recorded for this clonotype. The genes are TRBV27 and TRBJ2-7, with D uncertain. CDR1 is MNHEY and CDR2 is SMNVEV in the germline V gene (reference sequence). The V gene lost 6 bases and the J gene lost 0 bases, with 6 bases spanning the gap. This CDR3 is 12 amino acids long. The CDR3 coding sequence is TGTGCCAGCAGAACGAGCTCCTACGAGCAGTACTTC. Translation gives CASRTSSYEQYF.

Ten or more counts support this clonotype. J is TRBJ2-2 and V is TRBV27, with D unclear. CDR3 size: 12 residues. The V gene lost 7 bases and the J gene lost 7 bases, with 10 bases spanning the gap. CDR1 and CDR2 (germline): MNHEY, SMNVEV (reference sequence). CDR3 coding DNA: TGTGCCAGCATCGGCCCCGACGGGGAGCTGTTTTTT. Its translation: CASIGPDGELFF.

The rearrangement joins TRBV27 to TRBJ2-1; 13 bases match TRBD2. CDR3 length equals 15 residues. Germline trimming cut 4 bases from V and 6 bases from J; bases unmatched to any gene: 3. Germline assignment: CDR1 MNHEY and CDR2 SMNVEV (reference sequence). The DNA of the CDR3 is TGTGCCAGCAGTTCCGGGACTAGCGGGGTCAATGAGCAGTTCTTC. Translating it yields CASSSGTSGVNEQFF.

This chain uses TRBV5-1 with TRBJ2-7; no clear D gene. Trimming cost V 5 bases and J 1 base, with 7 bases left between them. CDR3 length: 12 amino acids. CDR1 is SGHRS, CDR2 YFSETQ, per germline. The CDR3 is CASSHLSYEQYF. The CDR3 DNA is TGCGCCAGCAGTCACCTGTCCTACGAGCAGTACTTC.

The chain couples TRBV7-9 to TRBJ2-3, with D unresolved. Germline CDR1 and CDR2: SEHNR and FQNEAQ (reference sequence). The CDR3 extends over 13 amino acids. Trimming removed 11 bases from V and 1 base from J, with 13 bases in between. CDR3 sequence (DNA): TGTGCCGCCAAAGGCGGTCGCACAGATACGCAGTATTTT. It codes for CAAKGGRTDTQYF. The variable domain in full, completed from reference TRBV7-9 and TRBJ2-3, reads DTGVSQNPRHKITKRGQNVTFRCDPISEHNRLYWYRQTLGQGPEFLTYFQNEAQLEKSRLLSDRFSAERPKGSFSTLEIQRTEQGDSAMYLCAAKGGRTDTQYFGPGTRLTVL.

This clonotype was seen more than once but under ten times. The chain joins TRBV20-1 to TRBJ2-1; no definite D call. The CDR3 loop spans 11 amino acids. The V gene lost 3 bases and the J gene lost 8 bases, with 8 bases spanning the gap. Germline-derived CDR1 and CDR2 are DFQATT and SNEGSKA (reference sequence). The CDR3 sequence is CSASIRDEQFF. The CDR3 nucleotides read TGCAGTGCTAGCATCCGGGATGAGCAGTTCTTC.

There are a few counts of this clonotype. The chain is built from TRBV7-3 and TRBJ2-1, with D maybe TRBD1 (6 bases). Germline loops: CDR1 SGHTA, CDR2 FQGTGA. The CDR3 spans 16 residues. Trimming removed 5 bases at V and 0 bases at J, with 14 bases between. The CDR3 sequence: CASSVGTQVSYNEQFF. As DNA, the CDR3 is TGTGCCAGCAGCGTCGGGACACAGGTCTCCTACAATGAGCAGTTCTTC.